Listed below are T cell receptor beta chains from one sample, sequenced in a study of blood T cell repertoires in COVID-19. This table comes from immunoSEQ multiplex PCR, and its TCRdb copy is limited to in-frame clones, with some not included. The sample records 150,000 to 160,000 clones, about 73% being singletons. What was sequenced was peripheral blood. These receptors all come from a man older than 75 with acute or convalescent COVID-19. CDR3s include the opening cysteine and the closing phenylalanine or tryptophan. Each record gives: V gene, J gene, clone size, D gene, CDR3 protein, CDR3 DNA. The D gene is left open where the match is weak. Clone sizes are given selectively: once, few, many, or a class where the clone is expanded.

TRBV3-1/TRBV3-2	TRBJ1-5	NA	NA	CASSQVPNQPQHF	TGTGCCAGCAGCCAAGTTCCAAATCAGCCCCAGCATTTT
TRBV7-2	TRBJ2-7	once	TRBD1	CASSAAGTGNAYEQYF	TGTGCCAGCAGCGCTGCCGGGACAGGCAACGCCTACGAGCAGTACTTC
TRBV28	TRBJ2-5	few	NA	CASSWGGGETQYF	TGTGCCAGCAGTTGGGGGGGCGGGGAGACCCAGTACTTC
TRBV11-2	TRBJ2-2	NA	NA	CASSLAGYNTGELFF	TGTGCCAGCAGCTTAGCGGGATACAACACCGGGGAGCTGTTTTTT
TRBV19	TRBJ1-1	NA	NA	CASSISGVGTEAFF	TGTGCCAGTAGTATCTCGGGGGTTGGCACTGAAGCTTTCTTT
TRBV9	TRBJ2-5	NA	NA	CASSITGSPGIETQYF	TGTGCCAGCAGCATCACAGGGTCCCCTGGGATAGAGACCCAGTACTTC
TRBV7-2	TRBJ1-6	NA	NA	CASSLEGRGLGSPLHF	TGTGCCAGCAGCTTAGAGGGACGGGGACTCGGGTCACCCCTCCACTTT
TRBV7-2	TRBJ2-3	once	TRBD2	CASRGGGADTQYF	TGTGCCAGCCGGGGCGGGGGGGCAGATACGCAGTATTTT
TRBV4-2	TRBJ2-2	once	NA	CASSQVPYTGELFF	TGTGCCAGCAGCCAAGTCCCATACACCGGGGAGCTGTTTTTT
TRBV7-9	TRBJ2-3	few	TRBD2	CASRAGGQVDTQYF	TGTGCCAGCAGAGCGGGGGGGCAGGTAGATACGCAGTATTTT
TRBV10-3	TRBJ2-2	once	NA	CAISESGQSTGELFF	TGTGCCATCAGTGAGTCTGGACAGAGCACCGGGGAGCTGTTTTTT
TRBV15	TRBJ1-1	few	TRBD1	CATSSWDRGLNTEAFF	TGTGCCACCAGCAGCTGGGACAGGGGGCTGAACACTGAAGCTTTCTTT
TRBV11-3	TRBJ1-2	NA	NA	CASSLESQVGYTF	TGTGCCAGCAGCTTAGAATCTCAGGTGGGCTACACCTTC
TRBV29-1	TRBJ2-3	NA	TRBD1	CSVPISRRQGGDTQYF	TGCAGCGTTCCTATTTCGCGACGACAGGGGGGAGATACGCAGTATTTT
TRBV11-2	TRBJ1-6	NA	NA	CASSYRGDSSYNSPLHF	TGTGCCAGCAGCTATAGAGGCGACAGCTCCTATAATTCACCCCTCCACTTT
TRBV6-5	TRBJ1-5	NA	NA	CASTRDNQPQHF	TGTGCCAGCACGAGGGATAACCAGCCCCAGCATTTT
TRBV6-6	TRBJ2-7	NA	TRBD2	CASSRKTRAGGPYEQYF	TGTGCCAGCAGTCGAAAGACCCGAGCGGGGGGGCCCTACGAGCAGTACTTC
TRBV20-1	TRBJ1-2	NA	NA	CSASDRGANYGYTF	TGCAGTGCTAGTGATAGGGGTGCTAACTATGGCTACACCTTC
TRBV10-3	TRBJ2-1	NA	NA	CAISEGRGANEQFF	TGTGCCATCAGTGAGGGCAGGGGGGCCAATGAGCAGTTCTTC
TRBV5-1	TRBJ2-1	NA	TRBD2	CASSPGLAGAPSSYNEQFF	TGCGCCAGCAGCCCGGGACTAGCGGGGGCCCCTAGCTCCTACAATGAGCAGTTCTTC
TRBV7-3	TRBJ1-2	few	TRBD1	CASSLDRAGGYTF	TGTGCCAGCAGCCTGGACAGGGCTGGTGGCTACACCTTC
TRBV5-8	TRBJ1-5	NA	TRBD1	CASSSTGTDQPQHF	TGTGCCAGCAGCTCGACAGGGACGGATCAGCCCCAGCATTTT
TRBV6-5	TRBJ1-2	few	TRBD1	CASRGQANYGYTF	TGTGCCAGCAGGGGACAGGCTAACTATGGCTACACCTTC
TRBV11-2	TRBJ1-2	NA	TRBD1	CASSPGQYGYTF	TGTGCCAGCAGTCCGGGACAGTATGGCTACACCTTC
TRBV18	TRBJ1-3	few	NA	CASSPTHSGNTIYF	TGTGCCAGCTCACCAACACACTCTGGAAACACCATATATTTT
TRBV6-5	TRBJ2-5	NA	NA	CASSPRVPETQYF	TGTGCCAGCAGCCCCAGGGTACCAGAGACCCAGTACTTC
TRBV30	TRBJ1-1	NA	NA	CAWSVLGPGAFF	TGTGCCTGGAGTGTACTGGGCCCGGGGGCTTTCTTT
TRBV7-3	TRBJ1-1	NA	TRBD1	CASSSGQGGEAFF	TGTGCCAGCAGCTCAGGACAGGGGGGTGAAGCTTTCTTT
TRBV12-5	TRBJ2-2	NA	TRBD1	CASGPRQGVSTGELFF	TGTGCTAGTGGCCCCCGACAGGGAGTAAGCACCGGGGAGCTGTTTTTT
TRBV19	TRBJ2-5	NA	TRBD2	CASSIPVAGGYGTQYF	TGTGCCAGTAGTATTCCCGTAGCGGGGGGTTATGGGACCCAGTACTTC
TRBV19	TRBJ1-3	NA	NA	CASSMQYTIYF	TGTGCCAGTAGTATGCAGTACACCATATATTTT
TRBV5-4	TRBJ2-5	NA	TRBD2	CASSLAGGRQETQYF	TGTGCCAGCAGCTTGGCGGGGGGGCGGCAAGAGACCCAGTACTTC
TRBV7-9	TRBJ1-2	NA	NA	CASSTNREINYGYTF	TGTGCCAGCAGTACAAACAGGGAGATTAACTATGGCTACACCTTC
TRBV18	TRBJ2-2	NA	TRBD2	CASLRTSGGTGELFF	TGTGCCAGCCTTCGGACTAGCGGGGGCACCGGGGAGCTGTTTTTT
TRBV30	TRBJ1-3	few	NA	CAWSVKGNTIYF	TGTGCCTGGAGTGTTAAAGGAAACACCATATATTTT
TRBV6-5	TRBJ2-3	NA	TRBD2	CASSPGTSYDTQYF	TGTGCCAGCAGTCCCGGGACTAGCTACGATACGCAGTATTTT
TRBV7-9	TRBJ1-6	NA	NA	CASSLRTANSPLHF	TGTGCCAGCAGCTTGAGGACAGCGAATTCACCCCTCCACTTT
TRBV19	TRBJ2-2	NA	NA	CASSSPGGQQNTGELFF	TGTGCCAGTAGTTCGCCGGGGGGACAACAGAACACCGGGGAGCTGTTTTTT
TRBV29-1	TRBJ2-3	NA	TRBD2	CSVEAGLATSGTQYF	TGCAGCGTTGAAGCTGGACTAGCGACCTCTGGTACGCAGTATTTT
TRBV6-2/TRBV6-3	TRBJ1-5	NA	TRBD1	CASSPQGGNQPQHF	TGTGCCAGCAGCCCACAGGGGGGCAATCAGCCCCAGCATTTT
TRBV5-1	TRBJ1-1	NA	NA	CASSLEGGVAFF	TGCGCCAGCTCCCTTGAGGGGGGGGTAGCTTTCTTT
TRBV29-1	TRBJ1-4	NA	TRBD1	CSVDTGTGGNEKLFF	TGCAGCGTTGATACCGGGACAGGGGGAAATGAAAAACTGTTTTTT
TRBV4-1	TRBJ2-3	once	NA	CASSHGLGEDTQYF	TGCGCCAGCAGCCACGGTCTCGGAGAGGATACGCAGTATTTT
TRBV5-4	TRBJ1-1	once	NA	CASSLAGVRVTKNTEAFF	TGTGCCAGCAGCTTGGCCGGGGTAAGGGTGACGAAAAACACTGAAGCTTTCTTT
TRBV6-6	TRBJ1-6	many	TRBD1	CASSPRDRGSHSPLHF	TGTGCCAGCAGTCCACGGGACAGAGGGTCTCATTCACCCCTCCACTTT
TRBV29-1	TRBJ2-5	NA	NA	CSVEPPTAPQETQYF	TGCAGCGTTGAACCCCCTACTGCTCCCCAAGAGACCCAGTACTTC